This T cell receptor (beta chain) emerged from a study of shared clonotypes between healthy human individuals. Authors' data handling: There were no quality scores in the junction-only immunoSEQ sequences, so filtering differed. Clones were sequenced by immunoSEQ multiplex PCR, and TCRdb holds only the in-frame ones, with some missing. That table gives V, J and clone size, and the DNA gave D and trimming. Of 450,000 to 500,000 clones listed, less than 80% were seen once; the top ten hold roughly 12%. V dropped 5 bases and J dropped 3 bases, with 13 bases sitting between them. This CDR3 is 14 amino acids long. The germline gives CDR1 MDHEN, CDR2 SYDVKM.

Specimen: PBMCs. The sequence derives from a woman aged 35 to 49 in good health. Some clones in this sample may be carry-over from other donors' samples. This chain connects TRBV28 to TRBJ2-5; a possible D gene is TRBD1 (6 bases). CDR3 region: CASSGQTLKETQYF. Here the CDR3 DNA reads TGTGCCAGCAGTGGACAGACCCTTAAAGAGACCCAGTACTTC.